The 8 T cell receptor beta chains below were found in one sample sequenced in a study of blood T cells in healthy people across ages (dated by TCRdb to 2015 to 2017). Receptor amplification or capture employed 5' RACE. Sequencing used an Illumina HiSeq 2500. A second PCR of roughly 7 to 11 cycles was performed with a sample-barcoded 5' primer and a J-beta primer mix. The public sequencing data were trimmed at Q25 with fastp and processed into clonotypes with MiXCR by TCRdb, which kept only in-frame beta chains. One record per CDR3 amino acid sequence lists the most common genes and DNA. The sample includes about 760,000 distinct CDR3 sequences, with 25% observed a single time. 8% to 10% of the sample is held by the ten biggest clonotypes. These sequences were also reported in another study, on T cells of mothers and their children.

The sequencing sample was made of blood. The receptors originated from a boy younger than 18 in good health.

The rearrangement joins TRBV19 to TRBJ2-1, with 15 bases matching TRBD2. Per the germline V gene, CDR1 is LNHDA and CDR2 is SQIVND (reference sequence). Unmatched junction bases numbered 12, after V lost 7 bases and J lost 5 bases. The CDR3 length is 18 residues. CDR3 region: CASNQGLAGGPLDNEQFF. Here the CDR3 DNA reads TGTGCCAGTAACCAAGGACTAGCGGGAGGGCCGCTGGACAATGAGCAGTTCTTC.

The chain carries TRBV6-6 and TRBJ2-5; perhaps TRBD2 as D (5 bases). From germline, CDR1 is MNHNY and CDR2 SVGAGI (reference sequence). The CDR3 is made up of 14 amino acids. V lost 4 bases and J 3 bases, leaving 12 bases between the germline ends. CDR3 DNA: TGTGCCAGCAGTTCAACCACTAGTGAAGAGACCCAGTACTTC. Translated, it gives CASSSTTSEETQYF.

The V call is TRBV15, the J call TRBJ2-3, with D hard to call. Germline values: CDR1 LNHNV, CDR2 YYDKDF (reference sequence). V lost 9 bases and J lost 0, with 13 bases in between. The CDR3 has 14 amino acids. The CDR3 DNA follows: TGTGCCACGGGTTCGGTATCTAGCACAGATACGCAGTATTTT. It encodes CATGSVSSTDTQYF.

Details on this clonotype: Sequence at one end of the junction differs from germline and may be a read error. This chain connects TRBV10-3 to TRBJ2-4; D unresolved. The CDR3 contains 16 residues. Germline V lookup: CDR1 ENHRY, CDR2 SYGVKD. The CDR3 reads CAISEGLRMSENIQCF. The CDR3 DNA reads TGTGCCATCAGTGAGGGGCTCCGTATGTCTGAAAACATTCAGTGCTTC.

This clonotype turned up a few times. A junction boundary mismatches the germline segment, possibly from a read error. The chain joins TRBV5-6 to TRBJ1-4; D uncertain. The CDR3 has 14 residues. CDR1 is SGHDT, CDR2 YYEEEE, per germline. CDR3 loop: CASSLLRAGEKLFF. As DNA, the CDR3 is TGTGCTAGCAGCTTATTGAGGGCGGGTGAAAAACTGTTTTTT.

This chain joins TRBV11-2 and TRBJ2-2, with 8 bases lining up with TRBD2. V lost 7 bases and J lost 6; bases outside the gene matches: 4. This CDR3 contains 13 residues. Looked up from germline, CDR1 is SGHAT and CDR2 is FQNNGV. The CDR3: CASTSGGAGELFF. The CDR3 DNA reads as TGTGCCAGCACGTCGGGGGGGGCCGGGGAGCTGTTTTTT.

This chain's CDR3 is CASSVGQNSPLHF. The CDR3 region has the DNA TGTGCCAGCAGCGTGGGGCAGAACTCACCCCTCCACTTT. The V call is TRBV9, the J call TRBJ1-6; tentatively, D is TRBD1 (5 bases). Germline assignment: CDR1 SGDLS and CDR2 YYNGEE. The CDR3 is 13 residues long. The V end was cut by 2 bases, the J end by 10 bases, with 10 bases between.

There are a few counts of this clonotype. The genes are TRBV6-1 and TRBJ2-1; D call uncertain. The CDR3 is made up of 14 amino acids. CDR1 MNHNS and CDR2 SASEGT come from the germline V gene. V dropped 6 bases and J dropped 5 bases, with 14 bases sitting between them. The CDR3 nucleotides read TGTGCCAGCAGCCCCTGGCGAGAACACAATGAGCAGTTCTTC. The encoded protein is CASSPWREHNEQFF.